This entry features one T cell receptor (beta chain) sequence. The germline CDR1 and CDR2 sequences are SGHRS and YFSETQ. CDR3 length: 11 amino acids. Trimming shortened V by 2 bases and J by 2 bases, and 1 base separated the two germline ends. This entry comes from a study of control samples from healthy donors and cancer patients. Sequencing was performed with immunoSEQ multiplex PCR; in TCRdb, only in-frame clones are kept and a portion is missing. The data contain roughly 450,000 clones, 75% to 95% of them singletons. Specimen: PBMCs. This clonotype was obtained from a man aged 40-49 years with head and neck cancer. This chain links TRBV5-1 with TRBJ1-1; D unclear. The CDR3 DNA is TGCGCCAGCAGCTTTAACACTGAAGCTTTCTTT. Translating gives CASSFNTEAFF.